This T cell receptor beta chain was recovered during a study of CD8 T cells in Susac syndrome. Study-wide points: Acknowledgment was made by the study that its TCR sequencing and HLA analysis involved a relatively small number of individuals.

With regard to this clonotype: The antigen is unknown.

RNA amounts of about 0.45 to 1 ug underwent reverse transcription with random hexamers. Multiplex PCR with immunoSEQ amplified the TCR beta CDR3 across 54 Vbeta and 13 Jbeta. TCRdb reprocessed the immunoSEQ multiplex PCR reads with MiXCR, giving one entry per CDR3 protein. The sample includes about 200,000 distinct CDR3 sequences, approximately 90% of them seen just once. The T cells that were sequenced for TCR beta were CD8+ and CD4+ cells from blood. Germline CDR1 DFQATT, CDR2 SNEGSKA (reference sequence). V shed 1 base and J shed 5 bases, with 20 bases lying between them. The CDR3 has 16 amino acids.

Sequencing was done on a sample of CD8+ T cells from PBMCs. The chain joins TRBV20-1 to TRBJ1-1, with D possibly being TRBD1 (5 bases). This sequence was found in a human donor with multiple sclerosis. The CDR3 nucleotides are TGCAGTGCTAGAGCTGGGGTGCAGGGAACGGGGACTGAAGCTTTCTTT. Amino acids: CSARAGVQGTGTEAFF.